This TCR beta chain was observed in a study of shared clonotypes between healthy human individuals. Measured with immunoSEQ multiplex PCR; TCRdb has only the in-frame clones, and not every one. The table lists about 490,000 clones, around 80% of them singletons. Germline V gene data show CDR1 as GTSNPN and CDR2 as SVGIG (reference sequence). The V and J ends lost 4 bases and 7 bases respectively, with 16 bases between them. CDR3 length: 13 residues. The sample taken for sequencing was PBMCs. This TCR came from a woman aged 40 to 50 in good health. Some clones in this sample may be carry-over from other donors' samples. The chain joins TRBV30 to TRBJ1-1; no definite D call. CDR3: CAWTRHPVVEAFF. The CDR3 nucleotides read TGTGCCTGGACCCGACACCCAGTGGTTGAAGCTTTCTTT. The full variable domain, in which reference TRBV30 and TRBJ1-1 provide the parts outside the CDR3, is SQTIHQWPATLVQPVGSPLSLECTVEGTSNPNLYWYRQAAGRGLQLLFYSVGIGQISSEVPQNLSASRPQDRQFILSSKKLLLSDSGFYLCAWTRHPVVEAFFGQGTRLTVV.